This T cell receptor (beta chain) emerged from a study of resident and recirculating memory T cells in vitiligo. Across the study: Samples were epidermis from two lesional and two nonlesional sites, plus PBMCs. Findings and limits, study-wide: Clonality differed among vitiligo lesions, with no unique dominant clone.

Comments on this clone: Its matching antigen is unknown.

Some clones are missing from TCRdb's copy, which holds only in-frame ones; the method was immunoSEQ multiplex PCR. The sample gives 72,000 or so clones, approximately 90% of which show up once; about 5% is in the top ten. The CDR3 contains 13 residues. CDR1 is LGHNA and CDR2 is YNFKEQ in the germline V gene. No change in lesions over the prior 6 months defined stable disease. The specimen sequenced was blood. This TCR derives from a male donor with vitiligo. This sequence joins TRBV4-2 and TRBJ2-5; 7 nucleotides line up with TRBD1. The J call may be faulty, since TRBJ2-7 better matches the DNA end. The CDR3 loop reads CASSRDSLYEQYF. In DNA form, the CDR3 reads TGTGCCAGCAGCCGGGACAGCCTATACGAGCAGTACTTC.